This TCR beta chain was observed in a study of identical twins. General observations from the study: Twin sharing of out-of-frame TCR alpha was underestimated by models in monozygotic pairs. Surplus twin overlap in beta out-of-frame sequences was less pronounced. Whereas memory repertoires showed no such difference, abundant cord blood beta clonotypes carried fewer insertions.

With no exceptions, donors were healthy Caucasians. The table lists this clonotype with a few counts. The target antigen is unknown. The J segment lost 3 bases and the V segment lost 3 bases, leaving 4 bases of the junction unmatched. Per germline, CDR1 SGHAT and CDR2 FQNNGV. This CDR3 spans 15 amino acids. TCRdb used MiXCR to reprocess the 5' RACE reads, holding one entry per CDR3 protein. The table records a few hundred thousand distinct CDR3 sequences, roughly a tenth of them present only once. The chain joins TRBV11-2 to TRBJ2-1; 8 bases are shared with TRBD2. Sample: memory T cells sorted from blood. The source is a man aged 45-60 years in good health. The CDR3 protein is CASSFSGTSYNEQFF. The CDR3 nucleotides read TGTGCCAGCAGCTTTAGCGGGACAAGCTACAATGAGCAGTTCTTC.